These 22 T cell receptor beta chains originate from one sample sequenced in a study of patients and donors after allogeneic stem cell transplantation. MiXCR, applied by TCRdb to the RT-PCR reads, yields one record per CDR3 protein. In the table there are tens of thousands of distinct CDR3 sequences, nearly 7% of which are singletons. The sample consisted of blood, either unsorted or a sorted T cell fraction (not recorded which). Every receptor here comes from a human donor who was either an allogeneic HSCT recipient or a stem cell or donor lymphocyte infusion donor (not recorded which). It is not recorded whose cells these are; they may come from a transplant donor.

This clonotype was seen repeatedly, ten times or more. The chain is built from TRBV5-1 and TRBJ2-3, with 8 bases fitting TRBD2. The length of the CDR3 is 15 residues. V shed 3 bases and J 4 bases; nucleotides not matched to a gene: 7. Germline-derived CDR1 and CDR2 are SGHRS and YFSETQ. In DNA form, the CDR3 reads TGCGCCAGCAGCTACAGCGGGAGTGGCGCAGATACGCAGTATTTT. Encoded protein: CASSYSGSGADTQYF.

This clonotype showed up many times. The chain recombines TRBV28 with TRBJ1-2, with D perhaps TRBD1 (5 bases). Trimming left V 5 bases short and J 1 base short, with 11 bases between. The CDR3 covers 14 residues. Germline CDR1 is MDHEN and CDR2 is SYDVKM. The CDR3: CASSPFGGNYGYTF. The CDR3 region has the DNA TGTGCCAGCAGTCCTTTCGGGGGTAACTATGGCTACACCTTC.

Many counts were recorded for this clonotype. This chain connects TRBV7-2 to TRBJ2-1, with 11 bases lining up with TRBD2. Unmatched junction bases numbered 5, after V lost 6 bases and J lost 4 bases. Germline V gives CDR1 SGHTA, CDR2 FQGNSA. The CDR3 length is 15 residues. The CDR3 reads CASRPTSGSYNEQFF. DNA of the CDR3: TGTGCCAGCAGACCCACTAGCGGGAGTTACAATGAGCAGTTCTTC.

The table lists this clonotype with many counts. The chain carries TRBV12-3 or TRBV12-4 and TRBJ2-5; D perhaps matches TRBD2 (6 bases). Between the trimmed V and J ends, which lost 0 bases and 1 base, there was a span of 6 bases. The CDR3 loop spans 14 amino acids. CDR3 in DNA: TGTGCCAGCAGTTTAGCGGGGGGCCAAGAGACCCAGTACTTC. This gives the protein CASSLAGGQETQYF.

This clonotype was recorded at least ten times. The chain couples TRBV4-2 to TRBJ2-5; D not resolved. CDR3 size: 15 residues. The V gene's germline CDR1 is LGHNA and CDR2 YNFKEQ. Trimming removed 0 bases from V and 0 bases from J, with 8 bases in between. CDR3 amino acids: CASSQDPRHQETQYF. The CDR3, as DNA: TGTGCCAGCAGCCAAGATCCCAGGCACCAAGAGACCCAGTACTTC.

As for this clonotype: A single base separates this from a much larger clone, so it may be a read error. J is TRBJ1-2 and V is TRBV28; a possible D gene is TRBD1 (5 bases). This CDR3 is 14 amino acids long. CDR1 and CDR2 (germline): MDHEN, SYDVKM. The CDR3 region has the DNA TGTCCCAGCAGTTTCGGGGCAGTCCCTCATGGCTACACCTTC. Its translation: CPSSFGAVPHGYTF.

This clonotype was observed a handful of times. The CDR3: CASSSGTSGANTGELFF. CDR3 DNA: TGTGCCAGCAGCTCAGGGACTAGCGGCGCGAACACCGGGGAGCTGTTTTTT. The chain employs TRBV5-4 and TRBJ2-2; 11 nucleotides align to TRBD2. V shed 3 bases, J shed 0 bases, and the junction held 4 bases outside the gene matches. CDR3 size: 17 residues. Germline V lookup: CDR1 SGHNT, CDR2 YYREEE (reference sequence).

This clonotype has ten or more counts. This chain links TRBV28 with TRBJ1-5, with D possibly TRBD1 on 5 matching bases. The CDR3 has 16 residues. CDR1 and CDR2 from the germline V gene are MDHEN and SYDVKM. Between the trimmed V and J ends, which lost 5 bases and 5 bases, there was a span of 19 bases. The chain's CDR3 is CASSSLNRRSDQPQHF. The CDR3 nucleotides read TGTGCCAGCAGTAGCTTAAACAGGCGGTCGGATCAGCCCCAGCATTTT.

The table lists this clonotype with a few counts. Compared with germline, one end of the junction differs, possibly owing to a read error. The chain is built from TRBV6-1 and TRBJ1-4; D unclear. The CDR3 contains 14 residues. Germline loops: CDR1 MNHNS, CDR2 SASEGT. This CDR3 is CASREGIGNEKLFF. CDR3 DNA: TGTGCCAGCAGAGAAGGGATAGGAAATGAAAAACTGTTTTTT.

The sample holds a few counts of this clonotype. The chain employs TRBV5-5 and TRBJ2-7; 11 bases map to TRBD2. Germline V gene data show CDR1 as SGHKS and CDR2 as YYEKEE (reference sequence). The CDR3 covers 16 residues. Trimming took 0 bases from V and 1 from J; bases not matched to a gene: 3. Here the CDR3 DNA reads TGTGCCAGCAGCTTGGCGGGACTAGCGGTTTCCTACGAGCAGTACTTC. It yields the protein CASSLAGLAVSYEQYF. Combining the CDR3 with reference TRBV5-5 and TRBJ2-7 gives the whole variable domain DAGVTQSPTHLIKTRGQQVTLRCSPISGHKSVSWYQQVLGQGPQFIFQYYEKEERGRGNFPDRFSARQFPNYSSELNVNALLLGDSALYLCASSLAGLAVSYEQYFGPGTRLTVT.

This clonotype was observed at least ten times. The rearrangement uses TRBV6-1 and TRBJ1-5, with a weak D call TRBD1 (6 bases). This CDR3 spans 15 amino acids. With 5 bases removed from V and 2 bases from J, the gap between germline ends came to 13 bases. Germline V gene data show CDR1 as MNHNS and CDR2 as SASEGT. The CDR3 loop reads CASSKKRQGNQPQHF. In DNA form, the CDR3 reads TGTGCCAGCAGTAAAAAGAGACAGGGCAATCAGCCCCAGCATTTT.

This clonotype came up many times. This sequence joins TRBV6-5 and TRBJ1-5; D is ambiguous. The CDR3 sequence is 15 residues long. Trimming took 0 bases from V and 2 from J, leaving 8 bases between them. Germline-derived CDR1 and CDR2 are MNHEY and SVGAGI. CDR3 in DNA: TGTGCCAGCAGTTACTCGATCATAGGCAATCAGCCCCAGCATTTT. Protein sequence: CASSYSIIGNQPQHF.

In its sample, this clonotype was seen many times. J is TRBJ2-1 and V is TRBV18, with 8 bases that match TRBD2. Germline-derived CDR1 and CDR2 are KGHSH and LQKENI. V dropped 0 bases and J dropped 7; count of bases not matched to a gene: 8. There are 16 residues in the CDR3. CDR3 in amino acids: CASSPPNGRAGNEQFF. The CDR3 DNA follows: TGTGCCAGCTCACCACCGAACGGGAGGGCCGGGAATGAGCAGTTCTTC.

The J gene is TRBJ2-7, the V gene TRBV3-1; D remains ambiguous. The CDR3 is 13 amino acids. V was clipped by 1 base and J by 4 bases, with 8 bases between them. Germline assignment: CDR1 LGHDT and CDR2 YNNKEL (reference sequence). The CDR3 DNA is TGTGCCAGCAGCCAAGTCGGTGGTTACGAGCAGTACTTC. Amino acid sequence: CASSQVGGYEQYF.

Many counts were recorded for this clonotype. The V and J genes are TRBV6-5 and TRBJ1-6; D remains ambiguous. The CDR3 is made up of 14 amino acids. Trimming stripped 0 bases from V and 7 bases from J, with 7 bases between. The V gene's germline CDR1 is MNHEY and CDR2 SVGAGI. The CDR3 coding sequence is TGTGCCAGCAGTTACTCGACAAGCAATTCACCCCTCCACTTT. Its protein is CASSYSTSNSPLHF.

This clonotype has a count of ten or more. This chain joins TRBV7-9 and TRBJ2-1, with 12 bases identical to TRBD2. Germline V gene data show CDR1 as SEHNR and CDR2 as FQNEAQ (reference sequence). V shed 6 bases and J 4 bases; nucleotides not matched to a gene: 1. CDR3 length equals 14 residues. The CDR3 loop is CASRGLAGYNEQFF. The CDR3 DNA reads as TGTGCCAGCAGAGGACTAGCGGGGTACAATGAGCAGTTCTTC.

Concerning this clonotype itself: Because it lacks the conserved phenylalanine or tryptophan at the end, this CDR3 is likely a read error. The chain has TRBV24-1 and TRBJ2-3; the match to TRBD1 covers 9 bases. Trimming cost V 4 bases and J 2 bases; bases outside gene matches: 6. Germline lookup yields CDR1 KGHDR and CDR2 SFDVKD. The CDR3 runs to 16 residues. This CDR3 is CATSEAGTGFTDTQYS. Here the CDR3 DNA reads TGTGCCACCAGTGAGGCCGGGACAGGGTTCACAGATACGCAGTATTCT.

This clonotype was picked up a small number of times. The chain links TRBV6-6 to TRBJ2-7; the D call may be TRBD1 or TRBD2 (5 bases each). The CDR3 loop spans 16 amino acids. V dropped 6 bases and J dropped 0 bases, with 18 bases sitting between them. Germline CDR1 reads MNHNY; CDR2 reads SVGAGI (reference sequence). CDR3 protein: CASSPLQGGGSYEQYF. CDR3 bases: TGTGCCAGCAGCCCCCTTCAGGGTGGGGGCTCCTACGAGCAGTACTTC.

This chain joins TRBV7-2 and TRBJ2-3, with D tentatively TRBD2 (5 bases). Looked up from germline, CDR1 is SGHTA and CDR2 is FQGNSA. The V gene lost 1 base and the J gene lost 5 bases, with 13 bases spanning the gap. The CDR3 extends over 15 amino acids. DNA of the CDR3: TGTGCCAGCAGCTTAGATGCCAGAAGCGGAGATACGCAGTATTTT. Amino acid sequence: CASSLDARSGDTQYF.

This clonotype was counted ten times or more. The rearrangement links TRBV7-2 to TRBJ2-2; D unclear. CDR1 is SGHTA, CDR2 FQGNSA, per germline. V gave up 5 bases and J gave up 0 bases, with 7 bases separating them. The CDR3 has 14 residues. The CDR3 nucleotides read TGTGCCAGCAGCAACCAGGCGAACACCGGGGAGCTGTTTTTT. This sequence encodes CASSNQANTGELFF. Supplemented by reference TRBV7-2 and TRBJ2-2, the full variable domain reads GAGVSQSPSNKVTEKGKDVELRCDPISGHTALYWYRQSLGQGLEFLIYFQGNSAPDKSGLPSDRFSAERTGGSVSTLTIQRTQQEDSAVYLCASSNQANTGELFFGEGSRLTVL.

The sample holds many counts of this clonotype. The rearrangement uses TRBV27 and TRBJ1-2; D ambiguous. The CDR3 runs 13 residues. Deletions cut 0 bases from V and 3 bases from J, with 5 bases between. The germline V gene has CDR1 MNHEY and CDR2 SMNVEV (reference sequence). In DNA form, the CDR3 reads TGTGCCAGCAGTTTATCTGGGCACTATGGCTACACCTTC. It specifies CASSLSGHYGYTF.

This clonotype was detected ten times or more. V is TRBV9 and J is TRBJ2-4; D may be TRBD2 (5 bases). Trimming removed 0 bases from V and 9 bases from J, with 13 bases in between. Germline-derived CDR1 and CDR2 are SGDLS and YYNGEE. The CDR3 is 14 residues long. CDR3 loop: CASSVEGLGSIQYF. DNA for the CDR3: TGTGCCAGCAGCGTAGAAGGCTTGGGGAGCATTCAGTACTTC.